This T cell receptor (beta chain) was sequenced for a study of T-cell reconstitution after alpha-beta-depleted transplantation in children. During its preparation, the TCRbeta library received unique molecular identifiers. Each CDR3 protein gets one entry after TCRdb re-called the PCR reads with MiXCR. Altogether just over 950,000 distinct CDR3 sequences are present, about 31% being singletons, with the ten largest covering about 28%. CDR1 and CDR2 (germline): SGHTA, FQGNSA. This CDR3 is 14 amino acids long. V shed 5 bases, J shed 4 bases, and the junction held 7 bases outside the gene matches. The chain has TRBV7-2 and TRBJ1-1, with 7 bases fitting TRBD1. The starting material was PBMCs, mostly from graft donor cells, obtained 360 days after TCRalphabeta/CD19-depleted stem cell transplant. The source of this sequence is a boy less than two years old who had a stem cell transplant for SCID, so the T cells may come from the graft donor. CDR3 coding DNA: TGTGCCAGCAGCAGCGCAGCAGGGGGCACTGAAGCTTTCTTT. Translation gives CASSSAAGGTEAFF.